This T cell receptor beta chain appears in the sequencing data of a study of identical twins. The study, taken as a whole, reports: Cord blood's abundant beta clonotypes had fewer insertions, unlike memory repertoires. Donors were not followed over many years; analysis was cross-sectional.

This clonotype appeared a few times. Its target is not known. Healthy Caucasians alone served as donors. Germline CDR1 SEHNR, CDR2 FQNEAQ (reference sequence). The CDR3 sequence is 14 residues long. Unmatched junction bases numbered 3, after V lost 5 bases and J lost 8 bases. The cDNA had a unique molecular identifier and a template-switch universal primer site. MiXCR, applied by TCRdb to the 5' RACE reads, yields one record per CDR3 protein. The sample lists roughly 1,500,000 distinct CDR3 sequences; less than 40% were seen once. The chain is built from TRBV7-9 and TRBJ1-6; 10 bases match TRBD1. The clonotype was recovered from a newborn girl in good health. The material sequenced was cord blood. CDR3 sequence (DNA): TGTGCCAGCAGCGCCGGGACAGGGGATTCACCCCTCCACTTT. Protein sequence: CASSAGTGDSPLHF.